These 19 T cell receptor beta chains share one sample of origin, sequenced in a study of blood T cell repertoires in COVID-19. Data came from immunoSEQ multiplex PCR; TCRdb stores just in-frame clones and leaves some out. The table shows tens of thousands of clones, with around 85% occurring only once. Sequencing was done on a sample of peripheral blood. The receptors originated from a human donor in a cohort sampled during active COVID-19.

There are a few counts of this clone. This chain connects TRBV4-1 to TRBJ1-3; D may be TRBD1 (5 bases). The CDR3 sequence is 15 residues long. Germline values: CDR1 MGHRA, CDR2 YSYEKL. Between the trimmed V and J ends, which lost 0 bases and 0 bases, there was a span of 6 bases. CDR3 DNA sequence: TGCGCCAGCAGCCAAGAGGGGGGCTCTGGAAACACCATATATTTT. This translates into CASSQEGGSGNTIYF.

The chain carries TRBV6-5 and TRBJ1-5; the D gene is possibly TRBD1 (6 bases). Germline V gene lookup returns CDR1 MNHEY and CDR2 SVGAGI. The V gene lost 10 bases and the J gene lost 6 bases, with 16 bases spanning the gap. The CDR3 totals 13 residues. The CDR3 DNA reads as TGTGCCACGCTGAGGGAGGGGGGTCAGCCCCAGCATTTT. Amino acid sequence: CATLREGGQPQHF.

This clone is medium-sized by share. CDR3 in DNA: TGTGCCAGCAGCCCCCATGGGGAGGCAGGTGAGCAGTTCTTC. Encoded protein: CASSPHGEAGEQFF. The V and J genes are TRBV7-3 and TRBJ2-1; D possibly corresponds to TRBD2 (6 bases). The CDR3 totals 14 residues. CDR1 and CDR2 from the germline V gene are SGHTA and FQGTGA. The V end lost 5 bases, the J end lost 9 bases, and 17 bases lay between the germline ends.

CDR3: CASKTGLAGGRTQYF. For the CDR3, the DNA is TGTGCCAGCAAAACGGGACTAGCGGGAGGTAGGACGCAGTATTTT. This chain uses TRBV27 with TRBJ2-3; TRBD2 matches at 15 bases. This CDR3 comprises 15 residues. With 7 bases clipped from V and 9 bases from J, the junction kept 8 bases outside the gene matches. Germline lookup yields CDR1 MNHEY and CDR2 SMNVEV (reference sequence).

The J gene is TRBJ1-1, the V gene TRBV29-1; no firm D call. The CDR3 is made up of 11 amino acids. Germline V gene data show CDR1 as SQVTM and CDR2 as ANQGSEA. V lost 6 bases to trimming and J lost 1 base, with 6 bases between them. In nucleotides, the CDR3 is TGCAGCGTCACACCGAACACTGAAGCTTTCTTT. It specifies CSVTPNTEAFF.

The chain recombines TRBV6-5 with TRBJ1-6, with D perhaps matching TRBD1 (6 bases). This CDR3 is built from 15 residues. Germline V gives CDR1 MNHEY, CDR2 SVGAGI. Trimming pared 3 bases from V and 10 bases from J, leaving 16 bases between. CDR3 region: CASSYFGGARSPLHF. The CDR3 bases are TGTGCCAGCAGTTATTTCGGGGGGGCAAGATCACCCCTCCACTTT.

This clone was observed a handful of times. This sequence joins TRBV7-8 and TRBJ2-1, with 8 bases that match TRBD2. The CDR3 totals 17 residues. The V gene end was trimmed by 5 bases and the J gene end by 0 bases; junction bases not matched to a gene: 9. CDR1 SGHVS and CDR2 FQNEAQ come from the germline V gene. CDR3 region: CASSPSGGRSSYNEQFF. DNA of the CDR3: TGTGCCAGCAGCCCCTCGGGGGGGCGGAGCTCCTACAATGAGCAGTTCTTC. Full variable domain (outside the CDR3, taken from reference TRBV7-8 and TRBJ2-1): GAGVSQSPRYKVAKRGQDVALRCDPISGHVSLFWYQQALGQGPEFLTYFQNEAQLDKSGLPSDRFFAERPEGSVSTLKIQRTQQEDSAVYLCASSPSGGRSSYNEQFFGPGTRLTVL.

The J gene is TRBJ2-3, the V gene TRBV13, with D possibly being TRBD2 (5 bases). This CDR3 has 16 amino acids. Germline CDR1 and CDR2: PRHDT and FYEKMQ (reference sequence). V was trimmed by 5 bases and J by 0 bases, leaving 15 bases between them. The DNA for the CDR3 is TGTGCCAGCAGCGCCGGAGGTTTCACTAGCACAGATACGCAGTATTTT. It codes for CASSAGGFTSTDTQYF.

The genes are TRBV19 and TRBJ1-5, with a tentative D call TRBD1 (5 bases). CDR3 length equals 15 residues. Germline V CDR1 and CDR2: LNHDA, SQIVND (reference sequence). The V and J ends lost 4 bases and 0 bases respectively, with 10 bases between them. The CDR3: CASSKGQLSNQPQHF. CDR3 DNA: TGTGCCAGTAGTAAAGGACAACTTAGCAATCAGCCCCAGCATTTT. The full variable domain, its missing parts supplied by reference TRBV19 and TRBJ1-5, is DGGITQSPKYLFRKEGQNVTLSCEQNLNHDAMYWYRQDPGQGLRLIYYSQIVNDFQKGDIAEGYSVSREKKESFPLTVTSAQKNPTAFYLCASSKGQLSNQPQHFGDGTRLSIL.

The CDR3 loop reads CASGKLGGGYTF. As DNA, the CDR3 is TGTGCCAGCGGCAAGTTGGGAGGAGGCTACACCTTC. The V call is TRBV6-5, the J call TRBJ1-2; unclear D gene. Germline V gene lookup returns CDR1 MNHEY and CDR2 SVGAGI. V gave up 8 bases and J gave up 8 bases, with 15 bases separating them. The CDR3 extends over 12 amino acids.

The genes are TRBV29-1 and TRBJ2-5, with 8 bases lining up with TRBD1. The CDR3 contains 15 residues. The junction had 10 bases not matched to a gene; V was cut back by 4 bases and J by 3 bases. CDR1 and CDR2 (germline): SQVTM, ANQGSEA. The CDR3 loop is CSVGEPRTGKETQYF. CDR3 bases: TGCAGCGTTGGGGAGCCAAGGACAGGGAAAGAGACCCAGTACTTC.

This sequence joins TRBV7-9 and TRBJ2-5; a weak D match, TRBD1 (6 bases). V gave up 4 bases and J gave up 3 bases, with 12 bases separating them. Germline CDR1 and CDR2: SEHNR and FQNEAQ (reference sequence). There are 14 residues in the CDR3. This chain's CDR3 is CASSYGQQEETQYF. Here the CDR3 DNA reads TGTGCCAGCAGCTATGGACAGCAAGAAGAGACCCAGTACTTC.

The chain joins TRBV5-4 to TRBJ2-3; 8 nucleotides align to TRBD1. This CDR3 is 16 amino acids long. Germline CDR1 is SGHNT and CDR2 is YYREEE (reference sequence). The junction had 10 bases not matched to a gene; V was cut back by 4 bases and J by 3 bases. The CDR3 DNA reads as TGTGCCAGCAGCCTGGAGAAAGGACAGGGAACAGATACGCAGTATTTT. Translated: CASSLEKGQGTDTQYF.

This rearrangement joins TRBV6-1 to TRBJ2-6; 11 positions match TRBD2. The ends lost 3 bases at V and 1 base at J; junction bases unmatched: 2. The CDR3 length is 17 residues. CDR1 is MNHNS, CDR2 SASEGT, per germline. Written as DNA, the CDR3 is TGTGCCAGCAGTGATCTAGCGGGGGGATCTGGGGCCAACGTCCTGACTTTC. Translation: CASSDLAGGSGANVLTF.

The chain links TRBV7-9 to TRBJ1-4; TRBD1 matches 9 bases. CDR1 SEHNR and CDR2 FQNEAQ come from the germline V gene (reference sequence). This CDR3 has 16 residues. The trim removed 8 bases at V and 7 bases at J, leaving 14 bases unmatched. The CDR3 nucleotides read TGTGCCAGCTCGCCACAGGGGGCTTCGGGCAGTGAAAAACTGTTTTTT. Its protein is CASSPQGASGSEKLFF.

The chain uses TRBV28 and TRBJ2-6; D might be TRBD1 (6 bases). The V end was cut by 5 bases, the J end by 2 bases, with 16 bases between. Germline CDR1 MDHEN, CDR2 SYDVKM. This CDR3 spans 17 amino acids. This chain's CDR3 is CASSPPPGVPGANVLTF. CDR3 DNA sequence: TGTGCCAGCAGTCCACCCCCAGGGGTGCCTGGGGCCAACGTCCTGACTTTC. Supplemented by reference TRBV28 and TRBJ2-6, the full variable domain reads DVKVTQSSRYLVKRTGEKVFLECVQDMDHENMFWYRQDPGLGLRLIYFSYDVKMKEKGDIPEGYSVSREKKERFSLILESASTNQTSMYLCASSPPPGVPGANVLTFGAGSRLTVL.

The gene calls are TRBV6-5 and TRBJ1-2; D is ambiguous. CDR3 length equals 14 residues. The V end was cut by 7 bases, the J end by 6 bases, with 18 bases between. From germline, CDR1 is MNHEY and CDR2 SVGAGI. In DNA, the CDR3 is TGTGCCAGCACCCTATCCCCGGGGAGGGATGGCTACACCTTC. It yields the protein CASTLSPGRDGYTF.

This sequence joins TRBV27 and TRBJ2-2; 10 bases agree with TRBD1. This CDR3 contains 15 residues. J lost 7 bases, V lost 6 bases, and 8 bases had no gene match. CDR1 is MNHEY and CDR2 is SMNVEV in the germline V gene (reference sequence). The CDR3 DNA reads TGTGCCAGCAGGACCGGGACAGGGGCTGTCGGGGAGCTGTTTTTT. Its protein is CASRTGTGAVGELFF.

A single count supports this clone. The chain employs TRBV9 and TRBJ1-2; D ambiguous. The CDR3 has 14 residues. The V end lost 4 bases, the J end lost 4 bases, and 14 bases lay between the germline ends. The V gene's germline CDR1 is SGDLS and CDR2 YYNGEE. The CDR3 spells CASSPLPSSYGYTF. In DNA form, the CDR3 reads TGTGCCAGCAGCCCCCTACCAAGCTCCTATGGCTACACCTTC.